The 11 T cell receptor beta chains given below trace back to one sample, sequenced in a study of CD8 T cells in seronegative destructive rheumatoid arthritis. Produced via immunoSEQ multiplex PCR; TCRdb's table is partial and in-frame only. Here the sample spans 10,000 to 15,000 clones, roughly four fifths being singletons. The sequenced sample was CD8+ T cells from blood. The receptors here all came from a woman between 30 and 55 years old with seronegative destructive rheumatoid arthritis.

The gene calls are TRBV19 and TRBJ2-7, with D possibly TRBD1 on 6 matching bases. V was shortened by 3 bases and J by 3 bases, with 9 bases between the two germline ends. There are 13 residues in the CDR3. CDR1 LNHDA and CDR2 SQIVND come from the germline V gene (reference sequence). The CDR3 loop is CASSIRDNYEQYF. For the CDR3, the DNA is TGTGCCAGTAGTATCAGGGACAACTACGAGCAGTACTTC.

The V gene is TRBV7-9, the J gene TRBJ2-5; D not resolved. Trimming removed 1 base from V and 7 bases from J, with 10 bases in between. CDR3 length: 13 amino acids. Germline lookup yields CDR1 SEHNR and CDR2 FQNEAQ (reference sequence). The CDR3 loop is CASSLVGVGTQYF. The CDR3 nucleotides read TGTGCCAGCAGCTTAGTAGGAGTGGGGACCCAGTACTTC.

The rearrangement links TRBV6-6 to TRBJ2-7, with D maybe TRBD2 (5 bases). The CDR3 has 14 residues. Trimming shortened V by 8 bases and J by 2 bases, and 16 bases separated the two germline ends. Germline values: CDR1 MNHNY, CDR2 SVGAGI (reference sequence). CDR3 sequence: CASGSRVHPYEQYF. CDR3 in DNA: TGTGCCAGCGGTTCGAGGGTTCACCCCTACGAGCAGTACTTC.

The chain uses TRBV21-1 and TRBJ1-6. TRBV21-1 is termed a pseudogene. The CDR3 consists of 13 residues. CDR3 protein: CASRSSYNSPLHF. DNA for the CDR3: TGTGCCAGCCGGAGCTCCTATAATTCACCCCTCCACTTT.

The chain has TRBV4-1 and TRBJ1-6; no firm D call. Trimming shortened V by 2 bases and J by 5 bases, and 13 bases separated the two germline ends. Germline-derived CDR1 and CDR2 are MGHRA and YSYEKL. The CDR3 spans 16 residues. Here the CDR3 reads CASSQTRNFNNSPLHF. CDR3 DNA: TGCGCCAGCAGCCAAACGCGGAATTTTAATAATTCACCCCTCCACTTT.

The chain joins TRBV11-2 to TRBJ2-5; 11 positions match TRBD2. The trim removed 5 bases at V and 3 bases at J, leaving 5 bases unmatched. The germline gives CDR1 SGHAT, CDR2 FQNNGV. The CDR3 runs 15 residues. DNA for the CDR3: TGTGCCAGCAGCCTAGGGACTAGCGGAAAAGAGACCCAGTACTTC. Amino acids: CASSLGTSGKETQYF.

The V gene is TRBV5-5, the J gene TRBJ2-3; 8 positions match TRBD2. The V gene's germline CDR1 is SGHKS and CDR2 YYEKEE (reference sequence). CDR3 length: 15 residues. The trim removed 3 bases at V and 7 bases at J, leaving 10 bases unmatched. The CDR3 nucleotides read TGTGCCAGCAGCTCCCACGGGGGGGAGATCCATACGCAGTATTTT. This gives the protein CASSSHGGEIHTQYF. Full variable domain (missing parts from reference TRBV5-5 and TRBJ2-3): DAGVTQSPTHLIKTRGQQVTLRCSPISGHKSVSWYQQVLGQGPQFIFQYYEKEERGRGNFPDRFSARQFPNYSSELNVNALLLGDSALYLCASSSHGGEIHTQYFGPGTRLTVL.

The rearrangement links TRBV27 to TRBJ2-5, with D perhaps matching TRBD1 (6 bases). CDR1 is MNHEY, CDR2 SMNVEV, per germline (reference sequence). This CDR3 contains 15 residues. With 1 base removed from V and 2 bases from J, the gap between germline ends came to 11 bases. The CDR3 loop is CASSLYGGQQETQYF. The CDR3 bases are TGTGCCAGCAGTTTATACGGCGGACAGCAAGAGACCCAGTACTTC.

This rearrangement joins TRBV4-1 to TRBJ1-5; tentatively, D is TRBD1 (5 bases). Between the trimmed V and J ends, which lost 1 base and 7 bases, there was a span of 11 bases. CDR1 and CDR2 (germline): MGHRA, YSYEKL. The CDR3 extends over 14 amino acids. The CDR3 protein is CASSQALGGQPQHF. In DNA form, the CDR3 reads TGCGCCAGCAGCCAAGCCCTCGGGGGACAGCCCCAGCATTTT.

The CDR3 spells CASTSPGIFQETQYF. CDR3 bases: TGTGCCAGCACCTCCCCGGGGATCTTTCAAGAGACCCAGTACTTC. The rearrangement uses TRBV11-2 and TRBJ2-5; weak D call: TRBD2 (5 bases). V was shortened by 7 bases and J by 2 bases, with 17 bases between the two germline ends. The CDR3 has 15 residues. Per germline, CDR1 SGHAT and CDR2 FQNNGV.

This chain connects TRBV5-1 to TRBJ2-1; 11 bases agree with TRBD2. The CDR3 length is 15 residues. V was clipped by 4 bases and J by 4 bases; unmatched bases: 4. Germline loops: CDR1 SGHRS, CDR2 YFSETQ. CDR3 in DNA: TGCGCCAGCAGCCGAACTAGCGGGGGTTACAATGAGCAGTTCTTC. This sequence encodes CASSRTSGGYNEQFF.